Following are 18 T cell receptor beta chains from one sample sequenced in a study of cytomegalovirus exposure and HLA in healthy donors. Amplification used 60 Vbeta primers and 13 Jbeta primers. Generated by immunoSEQ multiplex PCR, the TCRdb table keeps only in-frame clones and is missing some. The table has about 120,000 clones, under 90% seen once. Sequencing was done on a sample of PBMCs. The receptors originated from a woman in her thirties in good health and CMV-seronegative.

This rearrangement joins TRBV4-1 to TRBJ1-2, with 11 positions matching TRBD1. Germline values: CDR1 MGHRA, CDR2 YSYEKL. The junction had 11 bases not matched to a gene; V was cut back by 6 bases and J by 5 bases. The CDR3 is 16 residues long. The CDR3 DNA follows: TGCGCCAGCAGATCGAACCGGGACAGGGGGATATATGGCTACACCTTC. As protein: CASRSNRDRGIYGYTF.

This sequence joins TRBV28 and TRBJ1-2; 12 bases are shared with TRBD1. CDR1 and CDR2 (germline): MDHEN, SYDVKM. This CDR3 region has 16 residues. V trimming: 6 bases; J trimming: 4 bases; junction bases outside the gene matches: 9. The CDR3, as DNA: TGTGCCAGCAGCTGGGGACAGGGGGCGCAAAGCTATGGCTACACCTTC. Its translation is CASSWGQGAQSYGYTF.

This chain joins TRBV27 and TRBJ2-1; 9 positions match TRBD1. The CDR3 loop spans 15 amino acids. The V and J ends lost 5 bases and 6 bases, in that order; junction bases with no gene match: 8. Per germline, CDR1 MNHEY and CDR2 SMNVEV (reference sequence). In DNA form, the CDR3 reads TGTGCCAGCAGTGTACAGGGGGCCTTAAGCAATGAGCAGTTCTTC. Residues: CASSVQGALSNEQFF.

J is TRBJ1-5 and V is TRBV6-1, with 8 bases aligning to TRBD1. CDR3 length: 15 residues. The junction had 5 bases not matched to a gene; V was cut back by 6 bases and J by 1 base. The germline CDR1 and CDR2 sequences are MNHNS and SASEGT. The CDR3 loop reads CASRNGQGSNQPQHF. CDR3 sequence (DNA): TGTGCCAGCAGGAATGGACAGGGAAGCAATCAGCCCCAGCATTTT.

As DNA, the CDR3 is TGTGCTAGTGGTTTGGGTCCGGGGGAGCTGTTTTTT. Protein product: CASGLGPGELFF. V is TRBV12-5 and J is TRBJ2-2, with D hard to call. The V end was cut by 1 base, the J end by 8 bases, with 5 bases between. Per germline, CDR1 LGHNT and CDR2 FRNRAP. The CDR3 is 12 amino acids.

The count of this clone is one. The chain recombines TRBV28 with TRBJ1-2, with a possible D match to TRBD1 (6 bases). The CDR3 runs to 15 residues. Germline V gives CDR1 MDHEN, CDR2 SYDVKM. V was clipped by 6 bases and J by 4 bases, with 18 bases between them. This CDR3 is CASSTKDRFLYGYTF. The CDR3 region has the DNA TGTGCCAGCAGCACCAAGGACAGATTCCTCTATGGCTACACCTTC.

The gene calls are TRBV19 and TRBJ1-5, with D unresolved. Germline V CDR1 and CDR2: LNHDA, SQIVND (reference sequence). The V and J ends lost 3 bases and 6 bases respectively, with 15 bases between them. The CDR3 is 15 residues long. CDR3 region: CASSIIGKEGQPQHF. The CDR3 DNA reads as TGTGCCAGTAGTATTATAGGGAAAGAGGGTCAGCCCCAGCATTTT.

V and J are TRBV28 and TRBJ2-3, with 9 bases matching TRBD2. Trimming at V came to 9 bases and at J to 2 bases, leaving 6 bases not matched to a gene. Germline CDR1 MDHEN, CDR2 SYDVKM. The CDR3 spans 14 residues. Here the CDR3 reads CASKLAGYTDTQYF. DNA for the CDR3: TGTGCCAGTAAGCTAGCGGGGTACACAGATACGCAGTATTTT.

The rearrangement links TRBV4-1 to TRBJ2-3; maybe TRBD2 (5 bases). Trimming removed 4 bases from V and 8 bases from J, with 13 bases in between. CDR1 MGHRA and CDR2 YSYEKL come from the germline V gene. The CDR3 has 13 amino acids. In nucleotides, the CDR3 is TGCGCCAGCAGCCCAGGAGGAGGCGGTACGCAGTATTTT. Its translation is CASSPGGGGTQYF.

The chain links TRBV28 to TRBJ1-6; D call uncertain. CDR1 and CDR2 from the germline V gene are MDHEN and SYDVKM. With 6 bases removed from V and 8 bases from J, the gap between germline ends came to 14 bases. This CDR3 contains 14 residues. The CDR3 coding sequence is TGTGCCAGCAGCACGGGGAGGGTGGATTCACCCCTCCACTTT. This translates into CASSTGRVDSPLHF.

The V call is TRBV30, the J call TRBJ1-2; TRBD1 matches 7 bases. J lost 2 bases, V lost 4 bases, and 4 bases had no gene match. This CDR3 contains 13 residues. CDR1 and CDR2 from the germline V gene are GTSNPN and SVGIG (reference sequence). The DNA for the CDR3 is TGTGCCTGGACAGGGGGGCGGAACTATGGCTACACCTTC. This sequence encodes CAWTGGRNYGYTF.

V is TRBV9 and J is TRBJ2-6; D is unclear. Germline lookup yields CDR1 SGDLS and CDR2 YYNGEE. Trimming cost V 3 bases and J 2 bases, with 9 bases left between them. The CDR3 has 15 residues. Here the CDR3 DNA reads TGTGCCAGCAGCGCGAACTCCCCTGGGGCCAACGTCCTGACTTTC. As protein: CASSANSPGANVLTF. The complete variable domain, with remaining parts taken from reference TRBV9 and TRBJ2-6, reads DSGVTQTPKHLITATGQRVTLRCSPRSGDLSVYWYQQSLDQGLQFLIQYYNGEERAKGNILERFSAQQFPDLHSELNLSSLELGDSALYFCASSANSPGANVLTFGAGSRLTVL.

The genes are TRBV19 and TRBJ2-2, with 8 bases identical to TRBD2. Trimming at V came to 9 bases and at J to 4 bases, leaving 7 bases not matched to a gene. Germline assignment: CDR1 LNHDA and CDR2 SQIVND (reference sequence). This CDR3 comprises 14 residues. DNA for the CDR3: TGTGCCAGCAACCGGACTAGCAGCACCGGGGAGCTGTTTTTT. It translates to CASNRTSSTGELFF.

The rearrangement uses TRBV5-1 and TRBJ1-3; D is perhaps TRBD1 (5 bases). CDR3 length: 16 residues. V dropped 2 bases and J dropped 2 bases, with 14 bases sitting between them. The germline CDR1 and CDR2 sequences are SGHRS and YFSETQ. CDR3 nucleotide sequence: TGCGCCAGCAGCTTTGGGGCAGCTGAGACTGGAAACACCATATATTTT. It yields the protein CASSFGAAETGNTIYF.

This rearrangement joins TRBV5-3 to TRBJ2-7; TRBD1 is a possible D gene (6 bases). TRBV5-3 is classed as an ORF, of uncertain function. Trimming removed 0 bases at V and 3 bases at J, with 16 bases between. CDR3 size: 16 residues. The CDR3, as DNA: TGTGCCAGAAGCTTGGGAGTCACAGGGAACCACTACGAGCAGTACTTC. Translation gives CARSLGVTGNHYEQYF.

CDR3 sequence (DNA): TGTGCCAGTAGTGTCCCCGGGACAGGGGGCTTTTACGAGCAGTACTTC. Encoded protein: CASSVPGTGGFYEQYF. The V gene is TRBV19, the J gene TRBJ2-7; 12 positions match TRBD1. The germline V gene has CDR1 LNHDA and CDR2 SQIVND (reference sequence). V dropped 5 bases and J dropped 4; count of bases not matched to a gene: 9. This CDR3 region has 16 residues.

The rearrangement links TRBV2 to TRBJ2-1; 14 positions agree with TRBD2. This CDR3 region has 15 residues. Germline loops: CDR1 SNHLY, CDR2 FYNNEI. V gave up 1 base and J gave up 10 bases; unmatched junction bases: 3. CDR3 sequence reads: CASSEGLAGGTEQFF. The CDR3 nucleotides are TGTGCCAGCAGTGAAGGACTAGCGGGAGGGACAGAGCAGTTCTTC.

The chain joins TRBV28 to TRBJ1-5, with 7 bases lining up with TRBD1. The CDR3 spans 14 residues. With V trimmed by 7 bases and J by 8 bases, 11 bases remained unmatched. Germline V gives CDR1 MDHEN, CDR2 SYDVKM. In nucleotides, the CDR3 is TGTGCCAGCACCACCCACGACAGGGACGAGCCCCAGCATTTT. It is translated as CASTTHDRDEPQHF.